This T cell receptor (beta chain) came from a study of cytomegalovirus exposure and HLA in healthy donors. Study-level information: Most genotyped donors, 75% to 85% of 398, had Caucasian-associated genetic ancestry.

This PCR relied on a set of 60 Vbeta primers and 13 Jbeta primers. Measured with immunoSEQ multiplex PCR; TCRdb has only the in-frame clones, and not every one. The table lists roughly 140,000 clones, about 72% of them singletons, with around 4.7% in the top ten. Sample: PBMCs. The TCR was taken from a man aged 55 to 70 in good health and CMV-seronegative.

In DNA form, the CDR3 reads TGCGCCAGCAGCAGAGGACAGGGGGTTGGAAACACCATATATTTT. Amino acids: CASSRGQGVGNTIYF. The chain combines TRBV5-1 with TRBJ1-3, with 10 bases lining up with TRBD1. This CDR3 has 15 residues. Germline assignment: CDR1 SGHRS and CDR2 YFSETQ. V shed 4 bases, J shed 3 bases, and the junction held 4 bases outside the gene matches.